These 24 T cell receptor beta chains were all obtained from the same sample, sequenced in a study of cytomegalovirus exposure and HLA in healthy donors. Researchers ran the PCR with 60 Vbeta and 13 Jbeta primers. TCRdb's copy holds only in-frame clones and misses some; the assay was immunoSEQ multiplex PCR. The sample lists about 130,000 clones, around 80% occurring once. The sample taken for sequencing was PBMCs. The receptors were sampled from a woman in her late teens or twenties in good health and CMV-seropositive.

About this clone itself: At one end the junction does not follow the germline gene, possibly because of a read error. V gene TRBV7-9 combines with J gene TRBJ1-2, with TRBD1 as a possible D gene (6 bases). The CDR3 totals 15 residues. Germline values: CDR1 SEHNR, CDR2 FQNEAQ (reference sequence). The CDR3 loop is CSSSLPSSGVAGYTF. In DNA form, the CDR3 reads TGTTCCAGCAGCCTTCCCAGTTCAGGGGTCGCTGGCTACACCTTC.

The J gene is TRBJ1-4, the V gene TRBV10-3; the match to TRBD1 covers 10 bases. Germline V gives CDR1 ENHRY, CDR2 SYGVKD. J gave up 5 bases and V 2 bases, and 2 bases lay outside the gene matches. The CDR3 runs to 15 residues. As DNA, the CDR3 is TGTGCCATCAGTGAGGTGGGACAGGGGAATGAAAAACTGTTTTTT. It translates to CAISEVGQGNEKLFF.

The chain employs TRBV10-2 and TRBJ2-2; 9 bases fit TRBD2. V gave up 4 bases and J gave up 7 bases; unmatched junction bases: 10. CDR3 length: 16 residues. Germline values: CDR1 WSHSY, CDR2 SAAADI. DNA for the CDR3: TGCGCCAGCAGTGCCAGCGGGGGGATGGGTATCGGGGAGCTGTTTTTT. Amino acids: CASSASGGMGIGELFF.

The chain is built from TRBV11-2 and TRBJ1-1; 7 bases align to TRBD1. Germline CDR1 is SGHAT and CDR2 is FQNNGV. Losses at the gene ends were 5 bases for V and 2 bases for J; bases not matched to a gene: 8. The CDR3 spans 15 residues. This chain's CDR3 is CASSPTQGVNTEAFF. The CDR3 DNA follows: TGTGCCAGCAGCCCGACCCAGGGGGTTAACACTGAAGCTTTCTTT. The full variable domain, completed using reference TRBV11-2 and TRBJ1-1, is EAGVAQSPRYKIIEKRQSVAFWCNPISGHATLYWYQQILGQGPKLLIQFQNNGVVDDSQLPKDRFSAERLKGVDSTLKIQPAKLEDSAVYLCASSPTQGVNTEAFFGQGTRLTVV.

This clone appeared once. The CDR3 DNA reads as TGTGCCAGCTCCTCCGAGGCTCAAGATACGCAGTATTTT. Encoded protein: CASSSEAQDTQYF. V gene TRBV18 combines with J gene TRBJ2-3, with D hard to call. The CDR3 loop spans 13 amino acids. CDR1 is KGHSH, CDR2 LQKENI, per germline. V lost 6 bases, J lost 5 bases, and 12 bases lay in between.

V and J are TRBV5-1 and TRBJ1-2, with a tentative D call TRBD1 (5 bases). V lost 8 bases to trimming and J lost 4 bases, with 18 bases between them. The CDR3 runs to 14 residues. Germline assignment: CDR1 SGHRS and CDR2 YFSETQ. CDR3 nucleotide sequence: TGCGCCAGAGTCCCGGAAGGGGCTTGCTATGGCTACACCTTC. Protein sequence: CARVPEGACYGYTF.

The V and J genes are TRBV30 and TRBJ2-2, with D perhaps matching TRBD1 (5 bases). CDR1 and CDR2 from the germline V gene are GTSNPN and SVGIG (reference sequence). Trimming removed 5 bases at V and 1 base at J, with 8 bases between. CDR3 length: 13 residues. The CDR3 loop is CAWDRMNTGELFF. In DNA form, the CDR3 reads TGTGCCTGGGACAGAATGAACACCGGGGAGCTGTTTTTT. The whole variable domain, remainder taken from reference TRBV30 and TRBJ2-2, is SQTIHQWPATLVQPVGSPLSLECTVEGTSNPNLYWYRQAAGRGLQLLFYSVGIGQISSEVPQNLSASRPQDRQFILSSKKLLLSDSGFYLCAWDRMNTGELFFGEGSRLTVL.

V and J are TRBV15 and TRBJ2-1, with a tentative D call TRBD1 (7 bases). Germline-derived CDR1 and CDR2 are LNHNV and YYDKDF (reference sequence). The CDR3 has 13 amino acids. V was cut by 6 bases and J by 6 bases, with 12 bases left in between. DNA for the CDR3: TGTGCCACCAGATTCAGGGGGGCCAATGAGCAGTTCTTC. It encodes CATRFRGANEQFF. Supplemented by reference TRBV15 and TRBJ2-1, the full variable domain reads DAMVIQNPRYQVTQFGKPVTLSCSQTLNHNVMYWYQQKSSQAPKLLFHYYDKDFNNEADTPDNFQSRRPNTSFCFLDIRSPGLGDTAMYLCATRFRGANEQFFGPGTRLTVL.

The rearrangement links TRBV6-1 to TRBJ2-7; 12 bases fit TRBD1. Per germline, CDR1 MNHNS and CDR2 SASEGT. The CDR3 is 15 residues long. With V trimmed by 6 bases and J by 6 bases, 9 bases remained unmatched. The CDR3 DNA sequence: TGTGCCAGCAGCAGGGACAGGGGGCTTTTTGGCGAGCAGTACTTC. This translates into CASSRDRGLFGEQYF.

V gene TRBV4-1 combines with J gene TRBJ2-7, with D perhaps matching TRBD2 (5 bases). This CDR3 comprises 11 residues. CDR1 and CDR2 from the germline V gene are MGHRA and YSYEKL. V dropped 6 bases and J dropped 7 bases, with 10 bases sitting between them. The CDR3 protein is CASRGSGEQYF. The CDR3 coding sequence is TGCGCCAGCAGGGGGAGTGGGGAGCAGTACTTC.

The chain employs TRBV5-8 and TRBJ1-4; 8 bases map to TRBD1. This CDR3 contains 15 residues. V gave up 3 bases and J gave up 8 bases; unmatched junction bases: 9. Germline CDR1 reads SGHTS; CDR2 reads YDEGEE. The CDR3 loop is CASSWAGTGAEKLFF. The CDR3 region has the DNA TGTGCCAGCAGCTGGGCCGGGACAGGCGCCGAAAAACTGTTTTTT.

The V call is TRBV5-4, the J call TRBJ2-7, with 9 bases fitting TRBD1. The length of the CDR3 is 14 residues. Trimming took 0 bases from V and 6 from J; bases not matched to a gene: 4. Germline V gene sequence: CDR1 SGHNT, CDR2 YYREEE (reference sequence). The CDR3 protein is CASSLDRGLGEQYF. CDR3 sequence (DNA): TGTGCCAGCAGCTTGGACAGGGGGCTGGGCGAGCAGTACTTC.

This chain connects TRBV6-1 to TRBJ2-7; 10 bases match TRBD2. Germline CDR1 MNHNS, CDR2 SASEGT. The J segment lost 3 bases and the V segment lost 2 bases, leaving 4 bases of the junction unmatched. The CDR3 is made up of 15 amino acids. The CDR3 bases are TGTGCCAGCAGTGAATCTAGCGGGGGAAACTACGAGCAGTACTTC. Amino acid sequence: CASSESSGGNYEQYF.

This chain connects TRBV25-1 to TRBJ1-1; TRBD1 might be the D (5 bases). V shed 1 base and J shed 4 bases, with 13 bases lying between them. CDR3 length: 15 amino acids. Germline V gene data show CDR1 as MGHDK and CDR2 as SYGVNS. As DNA, the CDR3 is TGTGCCAGCAGTGAATTTGGAAGGAGGGGCACTGAAGCTTTCTTT. Translating it yields CASSEFGRRGTEAFF.

Here the CDR3 DNA reads TGTGCCAGCAGCTCTACAGGGACGGGGGCCAACGTCCTGACTTTC. Protein product: CASSSTGTGANVLTF. The chain carries TRBV7-2 and TRBJ2-6; D possibly corresponds to TRBD1 (6 bases). Germline values: CDR1 SGHTA, CDR2 FQGNSA. V gave up 4 bases and J gave up 4 bases, with 11 bases separating them. This CDR3 has 15 residues. Full variable domain (missing parts from reference TRBV7-2 and TRBJ2-6): GAGVSQSPSNKVTEKGKDVELRCDPISGHTALYWYRQSLGQGLEFLIYFQGNSAPDKSGLPSDRFSAERTGGSVSTLTIQRTQQEDSAVYLCASSSTGTGANVLTFGAGSRLTVL.

The chain has TRBV4-1 and TRBJ2-3; 12 positions agree with TRBD2. The CDR3 is made up of 16 amino acids. The V segment lost 1 base and the J segment 9 bases; nucleotides outside the gene matches: 8. In germline, CDR1 is MGHRA, CDR2 YSYEKL. The CDR3 bases are TGCGCCAGCAGCCAAGCTCTAGCGGGGGGGCCGTGGACGCAGTATTTT. Its translation is CASSQALAGGPWTQYF.

The genes are TRBV7-6 and TRBJ2-3; no definite D call. V was cut by 2 bases and J by 0 bases, with 3 bases left in between. The CDR3 contains 13 residues. The germline CDR1 and CDR2 sequences are SGHVS and FNYEAQ. The CDR3 DNA reads as TGTGCCAGCAGCTTACTTAGCACAGATACGCAGTATTTT. It translates to CASSLLSTDTQYF.

The chain links TRBV5-1 to TRBJ1-1; 7 bases line up with TRBD1. Germline loops: CDR1 SGHRS, CDR2 YFSETQ. Germline trimming cut 4 bases from V and 5 bases from J; bases unmatched to any gene: 8. This CDR3 spans 14 amino acids. CDR3 residues: CASSPGTAGTEAFF. Here the CDR3 DNA reads TGCGCCAGCAGCCCCGGGACAGCTGGGACTGAAGCTTTCTTT.

In this sample, this clone turned up a few times. This chain joins TRBV10-1 and TRBJ2-1; 10 bases agree with TRBD2. The germline CDR1 and CDR2 sequences are WNHNN and SYGVQD (reference sequence). This CDR3 contains 15 residues. The V segment lost 6 bases and the J segment 10 bases; nucleotides outside the gene matches: 12. CDR3 in amino acids: CASSSQASGGTEQFF. Here the CDR3 DNA reads TGCGCCAGCAGCTCCCAGGCTAGCGGGGGAACCGAGCAGTTCTTC.

The DNA of the CDR3 is TGTGCCAGCAGCGTCGGGACTAGCGGGGTAGAGACCCAGTACTTC. This codes for CASSVGTSGVETQYF. The J gene is TRBJ2-5, the V gene TRBV9, with TRBD2 matching over 13 bases. Losses at the gene ends were 2 bases for V and 4 bases for J; bases not matched to a gene: 2. CDR3 length: 15 amino acids. CDR1 is SGDLS, CDR2 YYNGEE, per germline.

Only a few counts were recorded for this clone. CDR3 DNA: TGTGCCAGCAGTCAGACATTTCTTGCGAATGAAAAACTGTTTTTT. It translates to CASSQTFLANEKLFF. The chain is built from TRBV27 and TRBJ1-4; D not resolved. V shed 5 bases and J shed 5 bases, with 15 bases lying between them. The CDR3 is 15 amino acids. From germline, CDR1 is MNHEY and CDR2 SMNVEV (reference sequence).

The V call is TRBV27, the J call TRBJ2-7; 9 positions match TRBD1. Trimming at V came to 4 bases and at J to 6 bases, leaving 10 bases not matched to a gene. The germline gives CDR1 MNHEY, CDR2 SMNVEV (reference sequence). This CDR3 is built from 15 residues. CDR3 amino acids: CASSSPGTGFLEQYF. The CDR3 region has the DNA TGTGCCAGCAGTTCTCCCGGGACAGGGTTTCTCGAGCAGTACTTC.

This clone appeared a few times. The chain uses TRBV14 and TRBJ2-7; D is unresolved. In germline, CDR1 is SGHDN, CDR2 FVKESK. Trimming removed 4 bases at V and 4 bases at J, with 8 bases between. The CDR3 sequence is 12 residues long. This CDR3 is CASSPSLYEQYF. The CDR3 DNA reads TGTGCCAGCAGCCCTTCCCTGTACGAGCAGTACTTC.

The chain has TRBV14 and TRBJ1-2; 9 bases are a match to TRBD1. The CDR3 spans 16 residues. In germline, CDR1 is SGHDN, CDR2 FVKESK. V was clipped by 6 bases and J by 6 bases; unmatched bases: 14. The CDR3 sequence: CASSQIYRGLKDGYTF. The CDR3 nucleotides read TGTGCCAGCAGTCAGATATACAGGGGGCTGAAAGATGGCTACACCTTC.